These T cell receptor beta chains were read from a single sample in a study of shared T cell receptors in the human thymus. This table comes from immunoSEQ multiplex PCR, and its TCRdb copy is limited to in-frame clones, with some not included. The sample holds around 730,000 clones, 70% to 90% seen once. These same records also appear under a second study, on human thymus T cells.

Sequenced input: thymocytes. The receptors stem from a girl less than two years old with a congenital heart defect. The CDR3 runs from the conserved cysteine through the conserved F or W. Fields, in order: clone size, J gene, V gene, D gene, CDR3 DNA, CDR3 protein. D genes are given only for firm matches. Rows give clone size only sometimes, using once, few, many, or a class for an expanded clone.

clone_size: .; j_call: TRBJ2-3; v_call: TRBV7-3; d_call: .; cdr3_nt: TGTGCCAGCAGCTCCACTAGCACAGATACGCAGTATTTT; cdr3_aa: CASSSTSTDTQYF
clone_size: .; j_call: TRBJ2-4; v_call: TRBV29-1; d_call: TRBD1; cdr3_nt: TGCAGCGTTGAAGGGCGGGACAGGGGCAACATTCAGTACTTC; cdr3_aa: CSVEGRDRGNIQYF
clone_size: .; j_call: TRBJ1-2; v_call: TRBV7-9; d_call: .; cdr3_nt: TGTGCCAGCAGCTTACGTAGCAGGGAACGATCCTATGGCTACACCTTC; cdr3_aa: CASSLRSRERSYGYTF
clone_size: .; j_call: TRBJ2-3; v_call: TRBV4-3; d_call: TRBD2; cdr3_nt: TGCGCCAGCAGCCAAGCGGGGGATGGACTAGCGGGGGATACGCAGTATTTT; cdr3_aa: CASSQAGDGLAGDTQYF
clone_size: .; j_call: TRBJ1-2; v_call: TRBV5-4; d_call: TRBD1; cdr3_nt: TGTGCCAGCAGCCGCAGACAGACAGGGTTCTATGGCTACACCTTC; cdr3_aa: CASSRRQTGFYGYTF
clone_size: .; j_call: TRBJ1-5; v_call: TRBV19; d_call: TRBD1; cdr3_nt: TGTGCCAGTAGTGCGGACAGGGATCAGCCCCAGCATTTT; cdr3_aa: CASSADRDQPQHF
clone_size: .; j_call: TRBJ1-6; v_call: TRBV7-6; d_call: .; cdr3_nt: TGTGCCAGCAGCTCGGACAGACCGAGCTCCTATAATTCACCCCTCCACTTT; cdr3_aa: CASSSDRPSSYNSPLHF
clone_size: .; j_call: TRBJ2-6; v_call: TRBV19; d_call: .; cdr3_nt: TGTGCCAGTAGTATATATGGCACAGGGCTCTCTGGGGCCAACGTCCTGACTTTC; cdr3_aa: CASSIYGTGLSGANVLTF
clone_size: .; j_call: TRBJ2-5; v_call: TRBV9; d_call: TRBD1; cdr3_nt: TGTGCCAGCAGCGTGGACAGGGGCTTCAGAGAGACCCAGTACTTC; cdr3_aa: CASSVDRGFRETQYF
clone_size: .; j_call: TRBJ2-5; v_call: TRBV5-1; d_call: .; cdr3_nt: TGCGCCAGCAGCTTGGATGTTTGCGGGTTGGGGCAAGAGACCCAGTACTTC; cdr3_aa: CASSLDVCGLGQETQYF
clone_size: .; j_call: TRBJ1-4; v_call: TRBV2; d_call: TRBD1; cdr3_nt: TGTGCCAGCCACGACAGGGGTAATGAAAAACTGTTTTTT; cdr3_aa: CASHDRGNEKLFF
clone_size: .; j_call: TRBJ1-6; v_call: TRBV10-2; d_call: .; cdr3_nt: TGCGCCAGCAGTGAGGCGAGACCCAGGGGCTCCTATAATTCACCCCTCCACTTT; cdr3_aa: CASSEARPRGSYNSPLHF
clone_size: .; j_call: TRBJ1-1; v_call: TRBV9; d_call: .; cdr3_nt: TGTGCCAGCAGCGTAGTTAGGGGGATGGACACTGAAGCTTTCTTT; cdr3_aa: CASSVVRGMDTEAFF
clone_size: .; j_call: TRBJ1-1; v_call: TRBV6-4; d_call: .; cdr3_nt: TGTGCCAGCAGTGACTCACGAGGGGGCACTGAAGCTTTCTTT; cdr3_aa: CASSDSRGGTEAFF
clone_size: .; j_call: TRBJ2-5; v_call: TRBV7-6; d_call: .; cdr3_nt: TGTGCCAGCAGGCTCGGTCGCCGGGAGACCCAGTACTTC; cdr3_aa: CASRLGRRETQYF
clone_size: few; j_call: TRBJ2-5; v_call: TRBV9; d_call: .; cdr3_nt: TGTGCCAGCAGCCCCCAACTCGGGAGAACGGAGACCCAGTACTTC; cdr3_aa: CASSPQLGRTETQYF
clone_size: .; j_call: TRBJ2-7; v_call: TRBV10-3; d_call: .; cdr3_nt: TGTGCCATCGGACAGCTTAGCCGAGGCTGTCCCTACGAGCAGTACTTC; cdr3_aa: CAIGQLSRGCPYEQYF
clone_size: .; j_call: TRBJ1-1; v_call: TRBV6-5; d_call: .; cdr3_nt: TGTGCCAGCAGTAAGGCGACAGTTCTGAACACTGAAGCTTTCTTT; cdr3_aa: CASSKATVLNTEAFF
clone_size: once; j_call: TRBJ2-5; v_call: TRBV6-5; d_call: .; cdr3_nt: TGTGCCAGCAGGGAGGGACAAGAGACCCAGTACTTC; cdr3_aa: CASREGQETQYF
clone_size: few; j_call: TRBJ1-6; v_call: TRBV14; d_call: .; cdr3_nt: TGTGCCAGCAGCCAAGAGAGGAAGGGGACCTATAATTCACCCCTCCACTTT; cdr3_aa: CASSQERKGTYNSPLHF
clone_size: .; j_call: TRBJ2-7; v_call: TRBV12-5; d_call: TRBD1; cdr3_nt: TGTGCTAGCGACGGACAGGGCGTAACCTACGAGCAGTACTTC; cdr3_aa: CASDGQGVTYEQYF
clone_size: .; j_call: TRBJ1-1; v_call: TRBV28; d_call: TRBD1; cdr3_nt: TGTGCCAGCAGTTCCCACCGGGACAGGGGAGGGCTTGAAGCTTTCTTT; cdr3_aa: CASSSHRDRGGLEAFF
clone_size: once; j_call: TRBJ1-1; v_call: TRBV6-6; d_call: TRBD1; cdr3_nt: TGTGCCAGCATCCCCCGGGACAGGGGGCTAAAAGCTTTCTTT; cdr3_aa: CASIPRDRGLKAFF
clone_size: .; j_call: TRBJ2-7; v_call: TRBV23-1; d_call: .; cdr3_nt: TGCGCCAGCAGTCAATCCCGGGGATCCCACGAGCAGTACTTC; cdr3_aa: CASSQSRGSHEQYF
clone_size: .; j_call: TRBJ2-2; v_call: TRBV6-1; d_call: TRBD1; cdr3_nt: TGTGCCAGCAGCCCAGACAGGGTTTCTACCGGGGAGCTGTTTTTT; cdr3_aa: CASSPDRVSTGELFF
clone_size: once; j_call: TRBJ1-2; v_call: TRBV2; d_call: .; cdr3_nt: TGTGCCAGCAGCCGGGACACCCTAACTAACTATGGCTACACCTTC; cdr3_aa: CASSRDTLTNYGYTF
clone_size: .; j_call: TRBJ2-1; v_call: TRBV4-1; d_call: .; cdr3_nt: TGCGCCAGCAGCCAAGCCCCCTCAAGACCGAAACCGGGCAATGAGCAGTTCTTC; cdr3_aa: CASSQAPSRPKPGNEQFF
clone_size: .; j_call: TRBJ1-5; v_call: TRBV7-2; d_call: TRBD1; cdr3_nt: TGTGCCAGCAGCCACCGGGGACAGGGTGGGTTCAATCAGCCCCAGCATTTT; cdr3_aa: CASSHRGQGGFNQPQHF
clone_size: few; j_call: TRBJ1-1; v_call: TRBV30; d_call: .; cdr3_nt: TGTGCCTGGACCATTCCCTCCTTGCGGGACACTGAAGCTTTCTTT; cdr3_aa: CAWTIPSLRDTEAFF
clone_size: few; j_call: TRBJ2-7; v_call: TRBV14; d_call: .; cdr3_nt: TGTGCCAGCAGCTTCTCGGGTAGCTTCGAGCAGTACTTC; cdr3_aa: CASSFSGSFEQYF
clone_size: .; j_call: TRBJ1-1; v_call: TRBV7-9; d_call: .; cdr3_nt: TGTGCCAGCAGCTTAAAAAAGGCGGGAGATGGGTCGGACACTGAAGCTTTCTTT; cdr3_aa: CASSLKKAGDGSDTEAFF
clone_size: .; j_call: TRBJ2-7; v_call: TRBV28; d_call: .; cdr3_nt: TGTGCCAGCAGTCACCAAGGGTCCGGGACACTTTACGAGCAGTACTTC; cdr3_aa: CASSHQGSGTLYEQYF
clone_size: .; j_call: TRBJ2-3; v_call: TRBV5-4; d_call: .; cdr3_nt: TGTGCCAGCAGCCCAGAACCCACAGATACGCAGTATTTT; cdr3_aa: CASSPEPTDTQYF
clone_size: once; j_call: TRBJ2-1; v_call: TRBV7-9; d_call: TRBD2; cdr3_nt: TGTGCCAGCAGCTTCCCAGCGGGGGGCTCCCATAACAATGAGCAGTTCTTC; cdr3_aa: CASSFPAGGSHNNEQFF
clone_size: .; j_call: TRBJ2-7; v_call: TRBV7-2; d_call: TRBD1; cdr3_nt: TGTGCCAGCAGCTTTAAAAGACAGGGGTACGAGCAGTACTTC; cdr3_aa: CASSFKRQGYEQYF
clone_size: .; j_call: TRBJ2-5; v_call: TRBV7-2; d_call: .; cdr3_nt: TGTGCCAGCAGCTTATTCCGGGACCAAGAGACCCAGTACTTC; cdr3_aa: CASSLFRDQETQYF
clone_size: .; j_call: TRBJ1-1; v_call: TRBV18; d_call: .; cdr3_nt: TGTGCCAGCTCACCAGGCAGGGAAGCTTTCTTT; cdr3_aa: CASSPGREAFF
clone_size: .; j_call: TRBJ1-2; v_call: TRBV7-2; d_call: .; cdr3_nt: TGTGCCAGCAGCTTCCGGGACTCCCGGAGTAACTATGGCTACACCTTC; cdr3_aa: CASSFRDSRSNYGYTF
clone_size: .; j_call: TRBJ2-1; v_call: TRBV13; d_call: TRBD2; cdr3_nt: TGTGCCAGCAGCTTAGTGGGTAGCGGGGACAATGAGCAGTTCTTC; cdr3_aa: CASSLVGSGDNEQFF
clone_size: .; j_call: TRBJ2-2; v_call: TRBV4-1; d_call: TRBD2; cdr3_nt: TGCGCCAGCAGCCAAGAGGTTCGAGCGGGGGGGAAGAACACCGGGGAGCTGTTTTTT; cdr3_aa: CASSQEVRAGGKNTGELFF
clone_size: .; j_call: TRBJ2-2; v_call: TRBV2; d_call: TRBD1; cdr3_nt: TGTGCCAGCAGTCCGGGACAGGGCCTTAAAGACACCGGGGAGCTGTTTTTT; cdr3_aa: CASSPGQGLKDTGELFF
clone_size: .; j_call: TRBJ2-2; v_call: TRBV7-8; d_call: TRBD2; cdr3_nt: TGTGCCAGCAGCCCCCGACTAGCGGGGGGGCCGGACACCGGGGAGCTGTTTTTT; cdr3_aa: CASSPRLAGGPDTGELFF
clone_size: once; j_call: TRBJ2-7; v_call: TRBV6-1; d_call: TRBD1; cdr3_nt: TGTGCCAGCAGCGACCGGGACAGGGGAACCTACGAGCAGTACTTC; cdr3_aa: CASSDRDRGTYEQYF
clone_size: .; j_call: TRBJ1-1; v_call: TRBV5-3; d_call: .; cdr3_nt: TGTGCCAGAAGCCCACTCCCGAACAGACAGGACTTTTTGAACACTGAAGCTTTCTTT; cdr3_aa: CARSPLPNRQDFLNTEAFF
clone_size: .; j_call: TRBJ1-1; v_call: TRBV5-5; d_call: .; cdr3_nt: TGTGCCAGCAGCGCTGACAGGCTCATGAACACTGAAGCTTTCTTT; cdr3_aa: CASSADRLMNTEAFF
clone_size: .; j_call: TRBJ1-1; v_call: TRBV7-9; d_call: TRBD1; cdr3_nt: TGTGCCAGCACCTCAGGACAGGCCCACACTGAAGCTTTCTTT; cdr3_aa: CASTSGQAHTEAFF